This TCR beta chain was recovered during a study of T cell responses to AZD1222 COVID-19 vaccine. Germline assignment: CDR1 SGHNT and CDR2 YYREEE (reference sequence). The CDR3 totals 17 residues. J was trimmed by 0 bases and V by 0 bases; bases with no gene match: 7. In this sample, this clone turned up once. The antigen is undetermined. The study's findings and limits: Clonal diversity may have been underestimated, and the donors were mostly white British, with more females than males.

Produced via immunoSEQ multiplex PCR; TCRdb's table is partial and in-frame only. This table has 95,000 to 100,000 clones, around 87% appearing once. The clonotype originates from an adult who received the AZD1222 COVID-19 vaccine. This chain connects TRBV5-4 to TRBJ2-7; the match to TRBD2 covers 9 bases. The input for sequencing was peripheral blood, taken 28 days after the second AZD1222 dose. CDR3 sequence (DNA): TGTGCCAGCAGCTTGGCCAAGACTAGCGGAGGCTCCTACGAGCAGTACTTC. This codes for CASSLAKTSGGSYEQYF.